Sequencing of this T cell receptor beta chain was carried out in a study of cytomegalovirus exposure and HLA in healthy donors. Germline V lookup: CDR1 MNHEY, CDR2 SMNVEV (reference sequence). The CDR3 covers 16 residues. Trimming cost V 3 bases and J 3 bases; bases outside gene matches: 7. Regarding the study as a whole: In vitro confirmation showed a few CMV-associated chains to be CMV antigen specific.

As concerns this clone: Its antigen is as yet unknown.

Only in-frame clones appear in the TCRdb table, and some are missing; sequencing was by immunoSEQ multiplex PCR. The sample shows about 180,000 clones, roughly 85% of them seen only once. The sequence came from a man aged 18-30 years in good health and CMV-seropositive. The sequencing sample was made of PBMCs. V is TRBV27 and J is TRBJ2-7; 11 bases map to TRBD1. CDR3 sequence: CASSLTGTGGDYEQYF. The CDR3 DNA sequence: TGTGCCAGCAGTTTGACCGGGACAGGGGGTGACTACGAGCAGTACTTC.